This T cell receptor (beta chain) stems from a study of regulatory T cells in long-lasting Graves disease. This clonotype was recorded at least ten times. Its antigen remains unknown. The CDR3 is 15 residues long. Per germline, CDR1 MNHEY and CDR2 SVGAGI. The V end lost 0 bases, the J end lost 7 bases, and 16 bases lay between the germline ends. Study observations and caveats: With persistent disease, TRBV28, TRBJ1-2 and TRBJ2-5 were the favored segments.

Combining iRepertoire HTBI primers with Arm-PCR of CDR3 regions, the authors built TCR beta libraries. TCRdb processed the multiplex PCR reads anew with MiXCR; each CDR3 protein has one entry. Of 440,000 or so distinct CDR3 sequences in the sample, about 16% were seen once. Time point defined: newly diagnosed GD, antithyroid drugs for less than 3 months. RNA extracted from PBMCs served as the sequencing template. This sample also appeared in a second study, on T cells in Graves' hyperthyroidism and ophthalmopathy. This second report adds: Exclusion of a patient resulted from uncontrolled infection, other autoimmune disease, pregnancy or lactation.

This TCR was recovered from a woman aged 25-40 years with Graves disease. The V gene is TRBV6-5, the J gene TRBJ2-7; tentatively, D is TRBD1 (8 bases). Sequences were derived from peripheral blood mononuclear cells (PBMCs), sampled at new diagnosis, from a patient treated with antithyroid drugs. The DNA for the CDR3 is TGTGCCAGCAGTTACTCAACAGGGGGGGTTCGGGAGCAGTACTTC. Translating gives CASSYSTGGVREQYF.